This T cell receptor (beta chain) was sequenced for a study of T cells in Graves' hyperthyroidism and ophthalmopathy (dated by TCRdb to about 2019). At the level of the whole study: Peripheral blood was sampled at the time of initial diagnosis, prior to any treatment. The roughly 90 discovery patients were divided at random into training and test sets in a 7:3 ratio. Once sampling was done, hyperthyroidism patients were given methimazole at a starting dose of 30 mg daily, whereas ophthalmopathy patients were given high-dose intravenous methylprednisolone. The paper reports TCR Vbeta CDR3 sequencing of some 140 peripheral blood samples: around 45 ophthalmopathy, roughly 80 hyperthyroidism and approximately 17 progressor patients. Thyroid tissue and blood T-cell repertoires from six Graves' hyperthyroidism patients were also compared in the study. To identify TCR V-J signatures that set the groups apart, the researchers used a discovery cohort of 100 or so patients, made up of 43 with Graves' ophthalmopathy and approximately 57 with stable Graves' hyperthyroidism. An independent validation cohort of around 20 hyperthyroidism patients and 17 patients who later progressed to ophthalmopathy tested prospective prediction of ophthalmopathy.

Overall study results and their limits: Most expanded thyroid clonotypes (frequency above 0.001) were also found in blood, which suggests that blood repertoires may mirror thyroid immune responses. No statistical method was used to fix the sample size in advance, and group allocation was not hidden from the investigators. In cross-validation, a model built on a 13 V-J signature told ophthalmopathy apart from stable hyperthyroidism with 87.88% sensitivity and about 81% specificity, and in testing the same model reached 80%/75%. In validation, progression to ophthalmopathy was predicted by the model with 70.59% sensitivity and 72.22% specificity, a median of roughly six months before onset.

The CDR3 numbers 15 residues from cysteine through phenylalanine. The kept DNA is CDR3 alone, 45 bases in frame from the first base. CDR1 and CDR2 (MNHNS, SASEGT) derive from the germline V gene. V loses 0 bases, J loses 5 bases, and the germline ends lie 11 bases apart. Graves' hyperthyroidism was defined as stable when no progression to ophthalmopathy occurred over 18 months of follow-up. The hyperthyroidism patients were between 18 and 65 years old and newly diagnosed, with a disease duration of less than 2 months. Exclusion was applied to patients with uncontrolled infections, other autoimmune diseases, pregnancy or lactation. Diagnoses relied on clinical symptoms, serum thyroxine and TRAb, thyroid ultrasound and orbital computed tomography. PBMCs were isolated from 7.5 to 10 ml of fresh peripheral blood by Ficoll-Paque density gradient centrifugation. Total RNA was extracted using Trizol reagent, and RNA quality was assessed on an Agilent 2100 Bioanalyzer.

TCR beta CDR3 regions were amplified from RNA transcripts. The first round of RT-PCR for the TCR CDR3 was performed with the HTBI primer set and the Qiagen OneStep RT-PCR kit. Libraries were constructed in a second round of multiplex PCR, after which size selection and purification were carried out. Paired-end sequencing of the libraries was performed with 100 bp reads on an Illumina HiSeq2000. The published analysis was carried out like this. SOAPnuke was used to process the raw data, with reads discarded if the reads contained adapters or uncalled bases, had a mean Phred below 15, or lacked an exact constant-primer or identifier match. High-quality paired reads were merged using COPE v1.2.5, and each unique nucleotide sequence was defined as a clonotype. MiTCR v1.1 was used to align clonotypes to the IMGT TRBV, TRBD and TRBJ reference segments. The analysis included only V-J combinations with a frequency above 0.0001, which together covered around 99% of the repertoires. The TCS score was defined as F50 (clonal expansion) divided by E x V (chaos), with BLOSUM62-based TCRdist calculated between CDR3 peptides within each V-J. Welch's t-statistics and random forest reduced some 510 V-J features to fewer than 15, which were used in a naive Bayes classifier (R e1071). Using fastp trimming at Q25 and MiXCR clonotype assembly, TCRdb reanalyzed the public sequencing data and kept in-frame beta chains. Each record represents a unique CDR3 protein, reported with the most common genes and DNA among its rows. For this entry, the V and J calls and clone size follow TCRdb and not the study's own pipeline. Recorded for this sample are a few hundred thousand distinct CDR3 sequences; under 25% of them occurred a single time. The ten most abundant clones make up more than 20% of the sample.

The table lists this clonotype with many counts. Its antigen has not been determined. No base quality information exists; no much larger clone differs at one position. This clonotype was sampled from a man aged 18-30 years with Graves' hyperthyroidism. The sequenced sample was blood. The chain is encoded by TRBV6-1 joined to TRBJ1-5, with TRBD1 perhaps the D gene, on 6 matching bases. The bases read TGTGCCAGCAGTGAAGCGCTAGGGGGTCATCAGCCCCAGCATTTT. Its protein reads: CASSEALGGHQPQHF.